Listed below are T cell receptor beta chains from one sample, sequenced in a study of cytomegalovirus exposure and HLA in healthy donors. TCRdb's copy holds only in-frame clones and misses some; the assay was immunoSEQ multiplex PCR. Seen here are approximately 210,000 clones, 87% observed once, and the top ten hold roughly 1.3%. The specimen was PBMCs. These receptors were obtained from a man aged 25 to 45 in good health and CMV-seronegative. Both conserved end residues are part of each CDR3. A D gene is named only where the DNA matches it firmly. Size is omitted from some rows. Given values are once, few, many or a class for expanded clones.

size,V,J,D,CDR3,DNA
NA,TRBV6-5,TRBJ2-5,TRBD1,CAARTGETQYF,TGTGCCGCAAGGACAGGGGAGACCCAGTACTTC
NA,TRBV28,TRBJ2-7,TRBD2,CASIAAREGEQYF,TGTGCCAGCATAGCGGCTAGGGAGGGGGAGCAGTACTTC
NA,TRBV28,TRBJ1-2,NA,CASSLGGGNGYTF,TGTGCCAGCAGTCTCGGTGGGGGGAATGGCTACACCTTC
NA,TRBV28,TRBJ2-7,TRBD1,CASSLTGPYEQYF,TGTGCCAGCAGTTTGACAGGGCCCTACGAGCAGTACTTC
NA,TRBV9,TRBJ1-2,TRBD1,CASSVANRGGYTF,TGTGCCAGCAGCGTAGCTAACAGGGGGGGCTACACCTTC
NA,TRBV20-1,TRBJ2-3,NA,CSANTDTQYF,TGCAGTGCCAACACAGATACGCAGTATTTT
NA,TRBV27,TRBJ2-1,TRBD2,CASSLINPAGPSYNEQFF,TGTGCCAGCAGTTTAATAAATCCAGCGGGACCCTCCTACAATGAGCAGTTCTTC
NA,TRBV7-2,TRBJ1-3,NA,CGSLLSGNTIYF,TGTGGATCCCTCCTATCTGGAAACACCATATATTTT
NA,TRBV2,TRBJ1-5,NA,CASNQRGLGVNQPQHF,TGTGCCAGCAACCAAAGGGGGTTGGGGGTCAATCAGCCCCAGCATTTT
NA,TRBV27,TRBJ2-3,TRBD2,CASSFRRTSGTDTQYF,TGTGCCAGCAGTTTTCGAAGGACTAGCGGCACAGATACGCAGTATTTT
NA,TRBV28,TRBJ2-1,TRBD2,CASSLSPQRGKPNEQFF,TGTGCCAGCAGTTTATCTCCTCAGCGGGGGAAGCCCAATGAGCAGTTCTTC
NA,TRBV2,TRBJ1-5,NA,CASSGTGNQPQHF,TGTGCCAGCAGCGGAACAGGCAATCAGCCCCAGCATTTT
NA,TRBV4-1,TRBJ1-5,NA,CASSQGQGNNQPQHF,TGCGCCAGCAGCCAAGGGCAGGGGAACAATCAGCCCCAGCATTTT
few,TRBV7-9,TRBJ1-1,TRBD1,CASSSDRVVTEAFF,TGTGCCAGCAGCTCCGACAGGGTAGTCACTGAAGCTTTCTTT
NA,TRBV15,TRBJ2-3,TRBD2,CATSRVASGGSDTQYF,TGTGCCACCAGCAGAGTGGCTAGCGGGGGGTCAGATACGCAGTATTTT
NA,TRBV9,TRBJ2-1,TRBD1,CASSAPGQGAYNEQFF,TGTGCCAGCAGCGCACCGGGACAGGGGGCATACAATGAGCAGTTCTTC
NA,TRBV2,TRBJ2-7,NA,CASRGQSYEQYF,TGTGCCAGCCGTGGACAGTCCTACGAGCAGTACTTC
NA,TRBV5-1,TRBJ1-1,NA,CASSLGRTDEAFF,TGCGCCAGCAGCTTGGGGCGGACAGATGAAGCTTTCTTT
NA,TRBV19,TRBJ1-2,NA,CASSTTVYGYTF,TGTGCCAGTAGCACGACAGTCTATGGCTACACCTTC
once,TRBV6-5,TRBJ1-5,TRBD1,CASRQTGRNQPQHF,TGTGCCAGCAGGCAGACAGGGAGGAATCAGCCCCAGCATTTT
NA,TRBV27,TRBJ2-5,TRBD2,CASSSAGGPRGQETQYF,TGTGCCAGCAGTTCAGCGGGAGGGCCGAGGGGTCAAGAGACCCAGTACTTC
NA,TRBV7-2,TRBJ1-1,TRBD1,CASSVGGTGNTEAFF,TGTGCCAGCAGCGTAGGGGGGACAGGGAACACTGAAGCTTTCTTT
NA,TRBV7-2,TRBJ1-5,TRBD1,CASSAPNRGGSNQPQHF,TGTGCCAGCAGCGCACCTAACAGGGGCGGAAGCAATCAGCCCCAGCATTTT
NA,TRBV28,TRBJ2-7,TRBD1,CASSAPRTGKLYEQYF,TGTGCCAGCAGTGCCCCTCGGACAGGGAAGCTCTACGAGCAGTACTTC
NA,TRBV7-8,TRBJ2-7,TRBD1,CASSWTGTGGYEQYF,TGTGCCAGCAGCTGGACCGGGACAGGTGGCTACGAGCAGTACTTC
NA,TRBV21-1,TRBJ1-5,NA,CASSKTRGQGGNQPQHF,TGTGCCAGCAGCAAAACCCGCGGACAGGGGGGAAATCAGCCCCAGCATTTT
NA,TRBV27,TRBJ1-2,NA,CASSLSGIGWGYTF,TGTGCCAGCAGTTTGAGCGGAATAGGATGGGGCTACACCTTC
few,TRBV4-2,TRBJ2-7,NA,CASSQVRGDEQYF,TGTGCCAGCAGCCAAGTTCGGGGTGACGAGCAGTACTTC
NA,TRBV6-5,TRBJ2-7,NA,CASSRQDPDEQYF,TGTGCCAGCAGTCGACAGGACCCCGACGAGCAGTACTTC
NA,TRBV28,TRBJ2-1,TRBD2,CASSLYPGGPGDEQFF,TGTGCCAGCAGTTTGTATCCGGGGGGGCCTGGTGATGAGCAGTTCTTC
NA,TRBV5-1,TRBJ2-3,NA,CASSLVPFSGTSTDTQYF,TGCGCCAGCAGCTTGGTTCCCTTTAGCGGAACTAGCACAGATACGCAGTATTTT
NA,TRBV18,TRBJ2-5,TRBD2,CASSGGAGQETQYF,TGTGCCAGCTCAGGGGGAGCGGGGCAAGAGACCCAGTACTTC
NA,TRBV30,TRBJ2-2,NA,CAWSRNSNTGELFF,TGTGCCTGGAGTAGGAACAGTAACACCGGGGAGCTGTTTTTT
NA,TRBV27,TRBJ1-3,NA,CASSPGGASGNTIYF,TGTGCCAGCAGTCCGGGCGGGGCGTCTGGAAACACCATATATTTT
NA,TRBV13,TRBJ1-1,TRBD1,CASSYRGPEAFF,TGTGCCAGCAGCTACAGGGGCCCTGAAGCTTTCTTT